These T cell receptor beta chains were read from a single sample in a study of T cells in Graves' hyperthyroidism and ophthalmopathy. TCRdb reprocessed the multiplex PCR reads with MiXCR, giving one entry per CDR3 protein. The sample lists under 350,000 distinct CDR3 sequences; less than 30% were seen once. The sequenced sample consisted of blood. The source is a man aged 35 to 55 with Graves' hyperthyroidism that later progressed to Graves' ophthalmopathy. Both conserved end residues are part of each CDR3. Each record gives: CDR3 length, clone size, J gene, V gene, D gene, CDR3 DNA, CDR3 protein. D genes are given only for firm matches. For some rows the clone size is stated as once, few or many, or as a class when expanded; others skip it.

CDR3 length: 14
clone size: many
J gene: TRBJ1-1
V gene: TRBV30
D gene: .
CDR3 DNA: TGTGCCATCCGGACTGTGGCGGGAAACACTGAAGCTTTCTTT
CDR3 protein: CAIRTVAGNTEAFF

CDR3 length: 17
clone size: many
J gene: TRBJ2-7
V gene: TRBV6-2/TRBV6-3
D gene: .
CDR3 DNA: TGTGCCAGCAGTCCCGGATTGTACGGGACAATGTCCTACGAGCAGTACTTC
CDR3 protein: CASSPGLYGTMSYEQYF

CDR3 length: 17
clone size: .
J gene: TRBJ2-6
V gene: TRBV7-2
D gene: .
CDR3 DNA: TGTGCCAGCAGCTTAGCCGGGGGCGCCTCTGGGGCCAACGTCCTGACTTTC
CDR3 protein: CASSLAGGASGANVLTF

CDR3 length: 20
clone size: many
J gene: TRBJ1-5
V gene: TRBV20-1
D gene: TRBD1
CDR3 DNA: TGCAGTGCTAGACCGGACTACGGGACAGGGGGGGGTTATGGCAATCAGCCCCAGCATTTT
CDR3 protein: CSARPDYGTGGGYGNQPQHF

CDR3 length: 18
clone size: many
J gene: TRBJ2-2
V gene: TRBV6-2/TRBV6-3
D gene: TRBD1
CDR3 DNA: TGTGCCAGCAGTCCCACGACAGGGTCGGGTGTTAACACCGGGGAGCTGTTTTTT
CDR3 protein: CASSPTTGSGVNTGELFF

CDR3 length: 14
clone size: .
J gene: TRBJ1-5
V gene: TRBV24-1
D gene: .
CDR3 DNA: TGTGCCACCAGTGATTTTGGGGACAATCAGCCCCAGCATTTT
CDR3 protein: CATSDFGDNQPQHF

CDR3 length: 18
clone size: many
J gene: TRBJ1-5
V gene: TRBV28
D gene: .
CDR3 DNA: TGTGCCAGCAGTCCACTAGGCCCCGACACCTTTAGCAATCAGCCCCAGCATTTT
CDR3 protein: CASSPLGPDTFSNQPQHF

CDR3 length: 14
clone size: once
J gene: TRBJ1-1
V gene: TRBV27
D gene: .
CDR3 DNA: TGTGCCAGCACCAACAAGGGGCGGAACACTGAAGCTTTCTTT
CDR3 protein: CASTNKGRNTEAFF

CDR3 length: 13
clone size: once
J gene: TRBJ2-7
V gene: TRBV5-1
D gene: TRBD1
CDR3 DNA: TGCGCCAGCCAACAGGGGATAGGCTACGAGCAGTACTTC
CDR3 protein: CASQQGIGYEQYF

CDR3 length: 12
clone size: many
J gene: TRBJ2-7
V gene: TRBV13
D gene: .
CDR3 DNA: TGTGCCAGCAGCTTAGTTAGCGACGAGCAGTACTTC
CDR3 protein: CASSLVSDEQYF

CDR3 length: 15
clone size: many
J gene: TRBJ1-2
V gene: TRBV19
D gene: .
CDR3 DNA: TGTGCCAGTAGTATAGGTTGGTCCGGTAACTATGGCTACACCTTC
CDR3 protein: CASSIGWSGNYGYTF

CDR3 length: 12
clone size: many
J gene: TRBJ1-5
V gene: TRBV6-1
D gene: .
CDR3 DNA: TGTGCCAGCAGTGCGGGGCATCAGCCCCAGCATTTT
CDR3 protein: CASSAGHQPQHF

CDR3 length: 11
clone size: .
J gene: TRBJ1-1
V gene: TRBV27
D gene: .
CDR3 DNA: TGTGCCAGCACCATGAGGGGTGAAGCTTTCTTT
CDR3 protein: CASTMRGEAFF

CDR3 length: 19
clone size: .
J gene: TRBJ1-5
V gene: TRBV28
D gene: TRBD1
CDR3 DNA: TGTGCCAGCAGTCCGTTACCCGGGACAGGAGCATATAGCAATCAGCCCCAGCATTTT
CDR3 protein: CASSPLPGTGAYSNQPQHF

CDR3 length: 13
clone size: many
J gene: TRBJ1-2
V gene: TRBV24-1
D gene: .
CDR3 DNA: TGTGCCACCAGCGAGACTGTTAACTATGGCTACACCTTC
CDR3 protein: CATSETVNYGYTF

CDR3 length: 17
clone size: many
J gene: TRBJ2-7
V gene: TRBV2
D gene: TRBD1
CDR3 DNA: TGTGCCAGCAGTGGAAGAAGGACAGGAAGTTCGACCTACGAGCAGTACTTC
CDR3 protein: CASSGRRTGSSTYEQYF

CDR3 length: 14
clone size: .
J gene: TRBJ1-5
V gene: TRBV12-3/TRBV12-4
D gene: .
CDR3 DNA: TGTGCCAGCAGTTTATTTTCGGTGAATCAGCCCCAGCATTTT
CDR3 protein: CASSLFSVNQPQHF

CDR3 length: 15
clone size: many
J gene: TRBJ1-6
V gene: TRBV5-1
D gene: .
CDR3 DNA: TGCGCCAGCAGCCCGCCCCTGAGGAGTAATTCACCCCTCCACTTT
CDR3 protein: CASSPPLRSNSPLHF

CDR3 length: 13
clone size: many
J gene: TRBJ1-2
V gene: TRBV6-5
D gene: .
CDR3 DNA: TGTGCAACCGGGGACCGCTCTAACCATGGCTACACCTTC
CDR3 protein: CATGDRSNHGYTF

CDR3 length: 14
clone size: many
J gene: TRBJ1-5
V gene: TRBV20-1
D gene: TRBD1
CDR3 DNA: TGCAGTGCTAGCATGGCAGGGGGCGGGCAGCCCCAGCATTTT
CDR3 protein: CSASMAGGGQPQHF

CDR3 length: 18
clone size: many
J gene: TRBJ2-5
V gene: TRBV15
D gene: TRBD2
CDR3 DNA: TGTGCCACCAGCAGAGATCTAGCGGGAGGTGAATACCAAGAGACCCAGTACTTC
CDR3 protein: CATSRDLAGGEYQETQYF

CDR3 length: 16
clone size: many
J gene: TRBJ2-7
V gene: TRBV14
D gene: .
CDR3 DNA: TGTGCCAGCAGCCAAGGGTGGTCGGGAGCGTTGGGCGAGCAGTACTTC
CDR3 protein: CASSQGWSGALGEQYF

CDR3 length: 14
clone size: many
J gene: TRBJ1-1
V gene: TRBV2
D gene: .
CDR3 DNA: TGTGCCAGCAGTTCAAACAGGGCTAACACTGAAGCTTTCTTT
CDR3 protein: CASSSNRANTEAFF

CDR3 length: 14
clone size: .
J gene: TRBJ2-5
V gene: TRBV18
D gene: .
CDR3 DNA: TGTGCCAGCTCCGGGACCTCGGTTGGGGAGACCCAGTACTTC
CDR3 protein: CASSGTSVGETQYF

CDR3 length: 10
clone size: .
J gene: TRBJ1-1
V gene: TRBV12-3/TRBV12-4
D gene: .
CDR3 DNA: TGTGCCAGCCGGTACACTGAAGCTTTCTTT
CDR3 protein: CASRYTEAFF

CDR3 length: 11
clone size: .
J gene: TRBJ2-7
V gene: TRBV6-2/TRBV6-3
D gene: .
CDR3 DNA: TGTGCCAGCACCCAACTGTACGAGCAGTACTTC
CDR3 protein: CASTQLYEQYF

CDR3 length: 13
clone size: many
J gene: TRBJ2-2
V gene: TRBV12-3/TRBV12-4
D gene: .
CDR3 DNA: TGTGCCAGCAGCTTGAGACAGGCCGGGGAGCTGTTTTTT
CDR3 protein: CASSLRQAGELFF

CDR3 length: 18
clone size: .
J gene: TRBJ1-2
V gene: TRBV6-2/TRBV6-3
D gene: .
CDR3 DNA: TGTGCCAGCAGTTCCGTCGAACCTACAGGAATTACTAACTATGGCTACACCTTC
CDR3 protein: CASSSVEPTGITNYGYTF

CDR3 length: 14
clone size: many
J gene: TRBJ1-5
V gene: TRBV19
D gene: .
CDR3 DNA: TGTGCCAGTAGTATCGTAGTTGCGTTTCAGCCCCAGCATTTT
CDR3 protein: CASSIVVAFQPQHF

CDR3 length: 14
clone size: many
J gene: TRBJ2-7
V gene: TRBV10-3
D gene: TRBD1
CDR3 DNA: TGTGCCATCAGTCCGGGACAGGGGACCGACGAGCAGTACTTC
CDR3 protein: CAISPGQGTDEQYF

CDR3 length: 13
clone size: once
J gene: TRBJ1-1
V gene: TRBV30
D gene: .
CDR3 DNA: TGTGCCTGGAGTGTACAAATGAACACTGAAGCTTTCTTT
CDR3 protein: CAWSVQMNTEAFF

CDR3 length: 14
clone size: many
J gene: TRBJ2-7
V gene: TRBV19
D gene: .
CDR3 DNA: TGTGCCAGTAGCCAGACTAGAACTACTTTTGAGCAGTACTTC
CDR3 protein: CASSQTRTTFEQYF

CDR3 length: 13
clone size: .
J gene: TRBJ1-2
V gene: TRBV27
D gene: .
CDR3 DNA: TGTGCCAGCAGTTTTTCCGGTGAAGGCGGCTACACCTTC
CDR3 protein: CASSFSGEGGYTF

CDR3 length: 14
clone size: .
J gene: TRBJ2-7
V gene: TRBV20-1
D gene: .
CDR3 DNA: TGCAGTGCTAGAGATATCAGGGACTCCTCGGAGCAGTACTTC
CDR3 protein: CSARDIRDSSEQYF

CDR3 length: 19
clone size: .
J gene: TRBJ2-7
V gene: TRBV6-1
D gene: TRBD2
CDR3 DNA: TGTGCCAGCAGTGAATATTGGACTAGCGGAACTGTATACTCCTACGAGCAGTACTTC
CDR3 protein: CASSEYWTSGTVYSYEQYF

CDR3 length: 14
clone size: .
J gene: TRBJ2-2
V gene: TRBV6-5
D gene: .
CDR3 DNA: TGTGCCAGCAGTTTTGGGTCCTATACCGGGGAGCTGTTTTTT
CDR3 protein: CASSFGSYTGELFF

CDR3 length: 12
clone size: many
J gene: TRBJ1-3
V gene: TRBV9
D gene: .
CDR3 DNA: TGTGCCAGCAGCTCCCAAGGAAACACCATATATTTT
CDR3 protein: CASSSQGNTIYF

CDR3 length: 13
clone size: .
J gene: TRBJ2-2
V gene: TRBV6-5
D gene: .
CDR3 DNA: TGTGCCAGCAGTTACCAGGGTTCCGGGGAGCTGTTTTTT
CDR3 protein: CASSYQGSGELFF

CDR3 length: 16
clone size: few
J gene: TRBJ1-1
V gene: TRBV11-2
D gene: .
CDR3 DNA: TGTGCCAGCAGCCAAAGGCAGGTGGGAGCAAACACTGAAGCTTTCTTT
CDR3 protein: CASSQRQVGANTEAFF